This T cell receptor beta chain was documented in a study of T cell changes during pregnancy in multiple sclerosis. Method: immunoSEQ multiplex PCR; TCRdb's copy keeps in-frame clones and lacks some. The sample gives fewer than 60,000 clones, approximately 90% of which show up once; about 0.64% is in the top ten. Germline V CDR1 and CDR2: SEHNR, FQNEAQ (reference sequence). The germline V and J ends were trimmed by 2 bases and 5 bases, with 15 bases remaining between them. The length of the CDR3 is 15 residues. The sequence was obtained from a female donor with multiple sclerosis, enrolled in a pregnancy study. The rearrangement uses TRBV7-9 and TRBJ2-5; D may be TRBD2 (7 bases). The source material was CD4+ T cells from peripheral blood mononuclear cells, sampled after pregnancy. The CDR3 DNA reads as TGTGCCAGCAGCTTAAGCGGGGCGGGGGCTGAGACCCAGTACTTC. Its protein is CASSLSGAGAETQYF.